This TCR beta chain was recorded in a study of OX40 agonist ivuxolimab in advanced cancers. Study context: Ivuxolimab is a fully human IgG2 antibody that activates OX40 (CD134). The dose-escalation group included hepatocellular carcinoma, melanoma, renal cell carcinoma and head and neck cancer.

This CDR3 region has 15 residues. V was clipped by 10 bases and J by 4 bases; unmatched bases: 8. CDR1 is LNHDA, CDR2 SQIVND, per germline (reference sequence). The data were produced by immunoSEQ multiplex PCR, yet TCRdb's version contains in-frame clones alone and is incomplete. The sample has tens of thousands of clones; around 77% are singletons. General study findings and limits: The study observed clonal expansion of CD4+ and CD8+ blood T cells by week 6 at 0.1 to 3.0 mg/kg. Antigens targeted by the expanded peripheral T cells were not determined.

Worth noting for this clone: Antigen unknown.

This clonotype originated in an adult with an advanced solid tumor such as melanoma, head and neck, liver or kidney cancer. The chain uses TRBV19 and TRBJ2-1; 12 bases match TRBD2. The specimen was CD4+ or CD8+ T cells sorted from blood, collected in a trial of the OX40 agonist ivuxolimab. The CDR3 DNA is TGTGCCACAAAAACACTAGCGGGAGGTTACAATGAGCAGTTCTTC. Translation: CATKTLAGGYNEQFF.